This TCR beta chain appears in the sequencing data of a study of blood T cell repertoires in COVID-19 (TCRdb year 2020). Describing the broader study: Samples covering the acute and convalescent phases of COVID-19 were provided by collaborators in the United States, Italy and Spain. The prospective study material was composed of cDNA or gDNA derived from T cells, B-cell-depleted T cells, or PBMCs. Deeply sampled blood TCRbeta repertoires from subjects exposed to, actively infected with, or recovered from COVID-19 were included in the dataset. The repertoires were released in a freely available public database meant as a resource for research on the immune response to SARS-CoV-2. The samples were drawn from the first 160 participants of the ongoing ImmuneRACE study and from 1,254 subjects provided by 6 global collaborators. The sample metadata nearly always contained a de-identified subject ID, COVID-19 status, age in years and sex. Where HLA class I and class II types were available, the types were taken from metadata supplied by the sample provider, not from assay-based typing.

Collaborating institutions collected whole blood in K2EDTA tubes following their own protocols. For TCRbeta analysis, collaborator samples were shipped as frozen whole blood, as isolated PBMCs, or as DNA extracted from either sample type. From a lookup of the germline V gene (reference sequence), CDR1 and CDR2 are LNHDA and SQIVND. The CDR3 measures 15 amino acids from cysteine to phenylalanine. The only DNA kept is the CDR3, 45 bases in frame from the first base. V and J are trimmed by 10 bases and 4 bases, and the gene matches miss 10 bases of the junction. Results and caveats for the whole study, not just this receptor: The amount of clinical and demographic metadata varied by source and participant and was provided uncurated.

The immunoSEQ Assay, a bias-controlled multiplex PCR, was used to amplify TCRbeta CDR3 regions from genomic DNA. The paper's processing steps were these. Nucleated cell counts per sample were estimated from amplification of reference gene primers within the assay. Sequence reads were collapsed and filtered to measure the absolute abundance of every unique TCRbeta CDR3 rearrangement. For each sample, productive Simpson clonality was calculated as the square root of Simpson's diversity index over productive rearrangements. The table was pulled from immuneACCESS by TCRdb, which kept in-frame rearrangements only. Such tables lose some clones; where checked, under half of the loss comes from unresolved V genes, and the rest has no known cause. That table supplies the V and J calls and clone size; D and trimming were determined from the DNA. The sample table lists roughly 81,000 clones, about 83% of them with a count of one. The biggest ten clones account for around 36% of the sample.

This clone appeared a single time. No cognate antigen has been identified for it. Within one base of it there is no much larger clone, and no base qualities were kept. The V gene is TRBV19 and the J gene is TRBJ1-6; 7 bases in the middle match TRBD1. This clonotype was obtained from an elderly man with active or convalescent COVID-19. The material sequenced was peripheral blood. In nucleotides, the sequence is TGTGCCACCCGGACCGGGACAGAGTATAATTCACCCCTCCACTTT. This gives the protein CATRTGTEYNSPLHF.